This T cell receptor (beta chain) was obtained from a study of shared clonotypes between healthy human individuals. Study as a whole: CD8 memory received one plate per donor, CD8 naive two, CD4 memory three and CD4 naive three. Findings and limits, study-wide: Naive subsets generally had larger estimated richness than memory subsets. Relative to clonotypes present in all four donors, those not shared had lower generation probabilities. Clonotype sharing among donors likely depends on sequencing depth.

CDR3 size: 15 residues. The V segment lost 0 bases and the J segment 2 bases; nucleotides outside the gene matches: 2. Looked up from germline, CDR1 is GTSNPN and CDR2 is SVGIG (reference sequence). Clones were read by immunoSEQ multiplex PCR, and TCRdb kept only the in-frame ones, dropping some. The data hold 2 million to 2.5 million clones, with roughly 92% observed a single time. Points on this clone: Antigen: not known.

Sequenced input: naive CD4+ T cells from PBMCs. Subset noted: CD45RA+ positively selected. The receptor's source is a man aged 18-30 years in good health. Some clones in this sample may be carry-over from other donors' samples. This chain joins TRBV30 and TRBJ1-5, with TRBD1 matching over 9 bases. CDR3 loop: CAWSVGDRGNQPQHF. CDR3 nucleotides: TGTGCCTGGAGTGTCGGGGACAGGGGCAATCAGCCCCAGCATTTT.